The clone carrying this T cell receptor beta chain was seen a few times. Its antigen is not known. This specimen belongs to a study of CD8+ T cells in alopecia areata. Study-level findings and limits: Tofacitinib yielded significantly lower scalp clonality and fewer expanded CD8+ clones among the top 100.

Treatment described: oral pan-JAK inhibitor, 5-10 mg twice daily. RNA, once extracted, was reverse transcribed into cDNA for use as the sequencing template. The method was immunoSEQ multiplex PCR; TCRdb's version includes in-frame clones alone and lacks a portion of them. The sample holds more than 100,000 clones; around 56% are singletons and the top ten take about 0.5%. This clonotype originated in a human donor with alopecia areata. Source: CD4+ T cells sorted from blood, taken at week 4, from a patient treated with tofacitinib.

CDR3: CASSPIEPSGADTQYF. The CDR3 bases are TGTGCCAGCAGCCCCATCGAGCCCTCAGGGGCAGATACGCAGTATTTT. V gene TRBV14 combines with J gene TRBJ2-3; tentatively, D is TRBD1 (6 bases). Trimming pared 4 bases from V and 4 bases from J, leaving 18 bases between. Germline V gives CDR1 SGHDN, CDR2 FVKESK. This CDR3 region has 16 residues. The full variable domain, its missing parts supplied by reference TRBV14 and TRBJ2-3, is EAGVTQFPSHSVIEKGQTVTLRCDPISGHDNLYWYRRVMGKEIKFLLHFVKESKQDESGMPNNRFLAERTGGTYSTLKVQPAELEDSGVYFCASSPIEPSGADTQYFGPGTRLTVL.